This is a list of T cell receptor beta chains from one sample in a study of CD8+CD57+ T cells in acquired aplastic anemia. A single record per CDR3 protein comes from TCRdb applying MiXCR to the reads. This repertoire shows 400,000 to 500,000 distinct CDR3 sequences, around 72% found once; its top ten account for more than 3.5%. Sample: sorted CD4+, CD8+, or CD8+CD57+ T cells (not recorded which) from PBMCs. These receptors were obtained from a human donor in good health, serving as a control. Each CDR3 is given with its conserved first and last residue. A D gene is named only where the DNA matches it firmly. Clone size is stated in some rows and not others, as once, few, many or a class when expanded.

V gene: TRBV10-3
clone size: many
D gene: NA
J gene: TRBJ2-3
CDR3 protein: CAISQGPAPADTQYF
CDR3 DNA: TGTGCCATCAGTCAGGGGCCTGCTCCCGCAGATACGCAGTATTTT

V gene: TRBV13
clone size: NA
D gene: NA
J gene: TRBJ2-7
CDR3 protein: CASSYGVTAYEQYF
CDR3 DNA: TGTGCCAGCAGCTATGGAGTGACAGCATACGAGCAGTACTTC

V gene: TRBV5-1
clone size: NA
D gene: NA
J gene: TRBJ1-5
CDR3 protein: CASSLSVSTEHF
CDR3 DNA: TGCGCCAGCAGCTTAAGCGTTAGCACAGAGCATTTT

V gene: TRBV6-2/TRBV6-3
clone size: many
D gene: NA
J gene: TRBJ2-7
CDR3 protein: CASSYLTGPYEQYF
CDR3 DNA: TGTGCCAGCAGTTACCTAACGGGCCCCTACGAGCAGTACTTC

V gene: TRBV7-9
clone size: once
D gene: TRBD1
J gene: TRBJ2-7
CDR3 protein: CASLHWTGNYEPYF
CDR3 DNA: TGTGCCAGTCTCCATTGGACAGGGAACTACGAACCGTACTTC

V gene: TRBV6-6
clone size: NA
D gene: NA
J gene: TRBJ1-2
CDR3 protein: CASSLAARAGKGYTF
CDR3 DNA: TGTGCCAGCAGTTTAGCGGCAAGGGCAGGGAAGGGCTACACCTTC

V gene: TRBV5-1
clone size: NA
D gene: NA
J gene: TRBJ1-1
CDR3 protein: CASSLVMGAALSTEAFF
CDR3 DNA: TGCGCCAGCAGCTTGGTTATGGGGGCCGCCTTAAGCACTGAAGCTTTCTTT

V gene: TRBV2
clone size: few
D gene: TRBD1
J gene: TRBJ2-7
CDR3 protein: CASSELDREIYEQYF
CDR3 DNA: TGTGCCAGCAGTGAATTGGACAGGGAAATTTACGAGCAGTACTTC

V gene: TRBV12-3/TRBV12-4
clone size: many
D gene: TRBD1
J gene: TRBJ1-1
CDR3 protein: CASSFRAGGREAFF
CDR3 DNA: TGTGCCAGCAGTTTTAGGGCAGGGGGCCGTGAAGCTTTCTTT

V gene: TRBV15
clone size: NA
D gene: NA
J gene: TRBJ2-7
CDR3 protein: CATSRDGTYKEQF
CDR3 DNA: TGTGCCACCAGCAGAGATGGGACCTACAAGGAGCAGTTC

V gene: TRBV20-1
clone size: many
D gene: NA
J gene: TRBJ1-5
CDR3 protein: CSARKVGGSGNQPQHF
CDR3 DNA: TGCAGTGCTAGAAAAGTTGGGGGGTCAGGCAATCAGCCCCAGCATTTT

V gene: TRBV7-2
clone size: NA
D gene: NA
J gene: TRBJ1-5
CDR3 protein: CASRHGTQNQPQHF
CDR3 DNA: TGTGCCAGCAGACACGGGACACAGAATCAGCCCCAGCATTTT

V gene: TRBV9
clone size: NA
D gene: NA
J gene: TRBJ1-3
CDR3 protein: CASSQTQGLDGNTIYF
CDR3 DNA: TGTGCCAGCAGCCAAACCCAGGGGTTAGATGGAAACACCATATATTTT

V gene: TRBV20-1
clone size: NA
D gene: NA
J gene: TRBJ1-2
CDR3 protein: CSARAPPRDYGYTF
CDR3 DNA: TGCAGTGCTAGAGCTCCCCCTCGTGACTATGGCTACACCTTC

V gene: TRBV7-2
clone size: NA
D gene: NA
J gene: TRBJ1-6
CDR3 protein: CASGLDSPHHFGNHF
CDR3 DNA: NA

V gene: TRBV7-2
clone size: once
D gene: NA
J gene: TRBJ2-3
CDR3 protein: CASSGDGRDPQYF
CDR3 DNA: TGTGCCAGCAGCGGAGATGGACGGGACCCGCAGTATTTT

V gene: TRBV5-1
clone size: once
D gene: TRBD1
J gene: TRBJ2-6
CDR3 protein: CASSADGQGDNVLTF
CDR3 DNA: TGCGCCAGCAGCGCAGATGGACAGGGTGACAACGTCCTGACTTTC

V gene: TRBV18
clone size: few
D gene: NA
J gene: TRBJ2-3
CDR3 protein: CASSPGGFSTDTQYF
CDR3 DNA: TGTGCCAGCTCACCAGGGGGCTTTAGCACAGATACGCAGTATTTT

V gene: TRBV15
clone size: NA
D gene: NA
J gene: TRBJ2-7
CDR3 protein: CATSRDQGYEQHF
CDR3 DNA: TGTGCCACCAGCAGAGATCAAGGTTACGAGCAGCACTTT

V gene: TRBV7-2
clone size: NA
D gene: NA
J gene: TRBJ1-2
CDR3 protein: CASSFGMGSTEASF
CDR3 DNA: NA

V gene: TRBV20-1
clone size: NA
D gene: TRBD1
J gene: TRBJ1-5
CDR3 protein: CSASSTGVMKPQHF
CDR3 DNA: TGCAGTGCTAGTTCGACAGGGGTCATGAAGCCCCAGCATTTT

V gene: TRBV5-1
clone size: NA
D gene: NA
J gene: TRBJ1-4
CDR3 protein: CASSLLANGREKLFF
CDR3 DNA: TGTGCCAGCAGTTTACTGGCGAATGGACGTGAAAAACTGTTTTTT

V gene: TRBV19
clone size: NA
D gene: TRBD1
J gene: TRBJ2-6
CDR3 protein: CASSTYRGPTAGANVLTF
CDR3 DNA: TGTGCCAGTAGTACCTACAGGGGGCCGACTGCTGGGGCCAACGTCCTGACTTTC

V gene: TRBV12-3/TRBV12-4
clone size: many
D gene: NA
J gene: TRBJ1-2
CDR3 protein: CASSFKGDYGYTF
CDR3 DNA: TGTGCCAGCAGTTTTAAGGGGGACTATGGCTACACCTTC

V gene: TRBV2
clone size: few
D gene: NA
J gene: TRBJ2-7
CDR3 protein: CASKSLRNSRQYF
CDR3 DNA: TGTGCCAGCAAGAGCCTGAGGAATTCTCGGCAGTACTTC

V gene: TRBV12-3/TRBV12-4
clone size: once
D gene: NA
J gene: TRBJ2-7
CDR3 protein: CASRHPGQYEQYF
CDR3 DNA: TGTGCCAGCAGACACCCTGGACAGTACGAGCAGTACTTC

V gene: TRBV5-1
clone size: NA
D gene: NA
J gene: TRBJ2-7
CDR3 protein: CASSLEGSGKQYF
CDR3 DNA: TGCGCCAGCAGCTTGGAGGGCTCTGGAAAGCAGTACTTC

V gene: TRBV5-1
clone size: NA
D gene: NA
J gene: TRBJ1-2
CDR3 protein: CASSLGRTDYGYTF
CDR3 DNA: TGTGCCAGCAGCTTAGGGAGGACAGATTATGGCTACACCTTC

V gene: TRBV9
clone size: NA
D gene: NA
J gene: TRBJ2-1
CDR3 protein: CASSAGDSNEQFF
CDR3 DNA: TGTGCCAGCAGCGCAGGGGATTCTAATGAGCAGTTCTTC

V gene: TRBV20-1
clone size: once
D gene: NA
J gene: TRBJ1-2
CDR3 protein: CSAITGGGYTF
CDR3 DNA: TGCAGTGCTATCACAGGAGGTGGCTACACCTTC

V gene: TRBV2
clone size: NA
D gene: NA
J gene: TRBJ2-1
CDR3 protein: CASSDAEQFF
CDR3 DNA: TGTGCCAGCAGTGATGCAGAGCAGTTCTTC

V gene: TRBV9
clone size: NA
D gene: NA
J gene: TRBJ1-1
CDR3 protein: CASRMRIHIEAFF
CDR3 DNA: TGTGCCAGCAGAATGCGAATACACATTGAAGCTTTCTTT

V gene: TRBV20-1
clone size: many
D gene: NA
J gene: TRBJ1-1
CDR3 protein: CSARQADGTEAFF
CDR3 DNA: TGCAGTGCCCGGCAGGCTGACGGCACTGAAGCTTTCTTT

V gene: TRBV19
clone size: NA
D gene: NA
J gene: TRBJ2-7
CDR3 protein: CASSLGLAPTYEQYF
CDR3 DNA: TGTGCCAGTAGTTTAGGGTTAGCCCCAACCTACGAGCAGTACTTC

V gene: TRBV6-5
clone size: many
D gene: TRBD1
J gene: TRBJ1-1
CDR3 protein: CASSFLPGQGYIGAFF
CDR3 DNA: TGTGCCAGCAGTTTCCTACCGGGACAGGGTTATATTGGAGCTTTCTTT

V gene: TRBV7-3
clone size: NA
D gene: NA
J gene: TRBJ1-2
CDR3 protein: CASERYNGQIF
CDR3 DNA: TGTGCCAGCGAGCGGTACAATGGGCAGATCTTC

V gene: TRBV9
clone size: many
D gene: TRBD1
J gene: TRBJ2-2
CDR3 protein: CASSVGQTTTGELFF
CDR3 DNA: TGTGCCAGCAGCGTGGGACAGACCACAACCGGGGAGCTGTTTTTT

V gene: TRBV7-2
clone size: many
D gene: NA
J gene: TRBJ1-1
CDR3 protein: CASSLVRGLEAFF
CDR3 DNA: TGTGCCAGCAGCTTAGTCCGGGGGCTTGAAGCTTTCTTT

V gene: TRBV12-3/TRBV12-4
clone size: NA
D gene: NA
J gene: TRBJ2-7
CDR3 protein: CASSLVVGGGTTGGYEQYF
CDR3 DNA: TGTGCCAGCAGTTTAGTCGTCGGGGGGGGCACTACAGGGGGCTACGAGCAGTACTTC

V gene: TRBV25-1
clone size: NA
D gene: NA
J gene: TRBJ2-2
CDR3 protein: CASSESRGILLNTGELFF
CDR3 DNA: TGTGCCAGCAGTGAATCCCGGGGGATACTTCTGAACACCGGGGAGCTGTTTTTT

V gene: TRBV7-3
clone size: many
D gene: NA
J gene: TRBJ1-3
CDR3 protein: CASSLNGGLSGNTIYF
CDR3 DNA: TGTGCCAGCAGCCTAAACGGGGGGCTGTCTGGAAACACCATATATTTT

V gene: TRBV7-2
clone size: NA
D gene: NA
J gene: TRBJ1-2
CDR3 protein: CASSVRLAGAHEQF
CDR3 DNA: TGTGCCAGCAGCGTACGTCTAGCGGGGGCCCACGAGCAGTTC

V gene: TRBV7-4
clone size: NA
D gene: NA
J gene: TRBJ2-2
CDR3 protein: CASSAGGRNTGELFF
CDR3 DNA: TGTGCCAGCAGCGCAGGGGGGAGGAACACCGGGGAGCTGTTTTTT

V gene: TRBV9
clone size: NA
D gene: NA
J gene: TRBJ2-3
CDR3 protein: CATSGTRYTTDTQYF
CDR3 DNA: TGTGCCACCAGTGGTACCCGTTACACCACAGATACGCAGTATTTT

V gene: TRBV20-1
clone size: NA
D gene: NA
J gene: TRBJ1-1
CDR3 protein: CSARDFKGPEAFF
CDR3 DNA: TGCAGTGCTAGAGATTTTAAGGGCCCAGAAGCTTTCTTT

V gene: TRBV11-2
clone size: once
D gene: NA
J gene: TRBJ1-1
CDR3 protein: CASSLGRGEAFF
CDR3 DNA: TGTGCCAGCAGCTTAGGCCGGGGGGAAGCTTTCTTT

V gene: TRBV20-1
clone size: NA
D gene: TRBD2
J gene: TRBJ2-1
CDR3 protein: CSSGGFSAQFF
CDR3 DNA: TGCAGTTCGGGAGGCTTCAGTGCGCAGTTCTTC

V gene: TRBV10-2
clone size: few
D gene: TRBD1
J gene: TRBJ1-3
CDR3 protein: CASRDYRDRGNTIYF
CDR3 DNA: TGCGCCAGCAGGGACTACCGGGACAGGGGGAACACCATATATTTT

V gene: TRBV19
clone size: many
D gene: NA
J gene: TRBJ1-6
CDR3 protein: CASSISTSTNSPLHF
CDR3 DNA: TGTGCCAGTAGTATTTCAACATCGACCAATTCACCCCTCCACTTT

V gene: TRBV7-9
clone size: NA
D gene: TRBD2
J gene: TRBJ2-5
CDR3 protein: CASSTSLAGGSETQYF
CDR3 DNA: TGTGCCAGCAGCACCTCACTAGCGGGGGGTTCGGAGACCCAGTACTTC

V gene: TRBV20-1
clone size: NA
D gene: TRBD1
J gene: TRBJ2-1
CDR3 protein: CSARDGQAREFF
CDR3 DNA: TGCAGTGCTAGGGATGGACAGGCTCGAGAGTTCTTC